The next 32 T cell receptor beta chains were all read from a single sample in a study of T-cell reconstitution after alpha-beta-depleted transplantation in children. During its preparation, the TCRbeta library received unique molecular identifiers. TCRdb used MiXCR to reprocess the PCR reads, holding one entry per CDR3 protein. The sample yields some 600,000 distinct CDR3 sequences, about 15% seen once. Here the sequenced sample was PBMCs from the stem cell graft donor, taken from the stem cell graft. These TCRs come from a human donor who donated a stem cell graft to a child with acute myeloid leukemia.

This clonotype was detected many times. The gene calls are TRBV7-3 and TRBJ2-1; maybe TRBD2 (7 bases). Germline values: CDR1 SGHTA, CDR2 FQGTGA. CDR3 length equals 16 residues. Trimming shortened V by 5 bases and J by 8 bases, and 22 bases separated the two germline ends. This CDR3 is CASSLGMGGGYDEQFF. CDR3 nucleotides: TGTGCCAGCAGCCTGGGGATGGGAGGGGGGTACGATGAGCAGTTCTTC.

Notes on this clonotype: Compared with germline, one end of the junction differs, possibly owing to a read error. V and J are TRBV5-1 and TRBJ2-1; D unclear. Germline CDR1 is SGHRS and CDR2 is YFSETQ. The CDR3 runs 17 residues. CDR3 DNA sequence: TGCGCCAGCAGCTTCCGACTGATGAGGAGCTCCTACAATGAGCAGCTCTTC. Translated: CASSFRLMRSSYNEQLF.

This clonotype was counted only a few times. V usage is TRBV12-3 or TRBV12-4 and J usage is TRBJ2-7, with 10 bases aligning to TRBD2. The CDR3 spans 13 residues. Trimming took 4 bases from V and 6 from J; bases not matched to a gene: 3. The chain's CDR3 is CASSSGLASEQYV. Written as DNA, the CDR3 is TGTGCCAGCAGTTCGGGACTAGCGAGCGAGCAGTACGTC.

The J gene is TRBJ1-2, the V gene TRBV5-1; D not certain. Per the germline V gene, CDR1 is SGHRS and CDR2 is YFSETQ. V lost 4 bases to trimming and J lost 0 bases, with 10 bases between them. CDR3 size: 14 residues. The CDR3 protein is CASSAGGANYGYTF. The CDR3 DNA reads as TGCGCCAGCAGCGCAGGAGGAGCTAACTATGGCTACACCTTC.

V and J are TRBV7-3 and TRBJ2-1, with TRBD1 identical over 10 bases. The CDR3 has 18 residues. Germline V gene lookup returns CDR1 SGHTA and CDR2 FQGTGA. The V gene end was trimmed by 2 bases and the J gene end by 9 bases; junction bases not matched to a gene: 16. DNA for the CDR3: TGTGCCAGCAGCTTACCCCTGGACGGGACAGGGGTTTTCGGTGAGCAGTTCTTC. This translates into CASSLPLDGTGVFGEQFF.

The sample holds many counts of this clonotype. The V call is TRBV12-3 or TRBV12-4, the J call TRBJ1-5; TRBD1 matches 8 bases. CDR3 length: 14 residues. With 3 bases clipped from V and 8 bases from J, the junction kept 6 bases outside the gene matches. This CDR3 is CASSFRQGKEPQHF. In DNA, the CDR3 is TGTGCCAGCAGTTTTCGACAGGGGAAGGAGCCCCAGCATTTT.

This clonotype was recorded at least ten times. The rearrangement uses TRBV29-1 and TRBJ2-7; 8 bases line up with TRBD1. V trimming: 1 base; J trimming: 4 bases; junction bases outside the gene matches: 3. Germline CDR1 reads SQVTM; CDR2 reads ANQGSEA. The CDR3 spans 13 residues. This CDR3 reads CSVEGQGAYEQYF. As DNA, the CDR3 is TGCAGCGTTGAAGGGCAGGGGGCATACGAGCAGTACTTC.

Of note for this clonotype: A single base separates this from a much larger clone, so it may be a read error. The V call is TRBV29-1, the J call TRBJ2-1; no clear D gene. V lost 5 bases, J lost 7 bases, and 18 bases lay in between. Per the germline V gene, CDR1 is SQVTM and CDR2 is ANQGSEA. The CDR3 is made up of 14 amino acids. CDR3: CSVLRRLVANEQFF. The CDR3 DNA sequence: TGCAGCGTTCTGCGACGACTGGTAGCTAATGAGCAGTTCTTC.

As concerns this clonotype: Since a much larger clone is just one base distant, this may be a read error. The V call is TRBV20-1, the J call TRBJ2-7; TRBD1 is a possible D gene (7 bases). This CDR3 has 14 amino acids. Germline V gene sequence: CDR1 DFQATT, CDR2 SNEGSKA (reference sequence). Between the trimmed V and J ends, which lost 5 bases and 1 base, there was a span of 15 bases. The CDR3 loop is CSAYGGGRSYEQYF. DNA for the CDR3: TGCAGTGCTTACGGAGGGGGCAGATCCTACGAGCAGTACTTC.

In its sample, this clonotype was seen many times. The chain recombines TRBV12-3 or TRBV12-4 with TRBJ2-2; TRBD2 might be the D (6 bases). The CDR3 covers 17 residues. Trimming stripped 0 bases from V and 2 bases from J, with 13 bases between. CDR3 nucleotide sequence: TGTGCCAGCAGTTTAGCGCGCGGGGTGCCTAACACCGGGGAGCTGTTTTTT. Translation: CASSLARGVPNTGELFF.

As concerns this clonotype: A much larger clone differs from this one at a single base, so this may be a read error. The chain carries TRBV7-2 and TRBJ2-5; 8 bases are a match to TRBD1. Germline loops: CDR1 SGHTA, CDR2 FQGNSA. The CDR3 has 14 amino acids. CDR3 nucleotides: TGTGCCGGCAGCTTGGACAGGGTGGAAGAGACCCAGTACTTC. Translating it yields CAGSLDRVEETQYF.

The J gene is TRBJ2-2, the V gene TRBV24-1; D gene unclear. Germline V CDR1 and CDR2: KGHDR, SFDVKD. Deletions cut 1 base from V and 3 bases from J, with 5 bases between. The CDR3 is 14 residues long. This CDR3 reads CATSDLKDTGELFF. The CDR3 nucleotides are TGTGCCACCAGTGATTTAAAGGACACCGGGGAGCTGTTTTTT.

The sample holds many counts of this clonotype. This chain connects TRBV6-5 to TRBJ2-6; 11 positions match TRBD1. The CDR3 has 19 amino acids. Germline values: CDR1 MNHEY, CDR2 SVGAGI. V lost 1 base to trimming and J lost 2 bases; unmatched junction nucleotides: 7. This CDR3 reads CASSYLLDRGRAGANVLTF. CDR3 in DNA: TGTGCCAGCAGTTACTTATTGGACAGGGGGCGAGCTGGGGCCAACGTCCTGACTTTC.

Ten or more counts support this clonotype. The CDR3 region has the DNA TGCAGTGCTCCGGGGGAGCGGGGCTACGAGCAGTACTTC. Translating it yields CSAPGERGYEQYF. The chain carries TRBV20-1 and TRBJ2-7, with 7 nucleotides matching TRBD2. CDR3 length: 13 residues. Germline values: CDR1 DFQATT, CDR2 SNEGSKA (reference sequence). The junction had 7 bases not matched to a gene; V was cut back by 5 bases and J by 3 bases.

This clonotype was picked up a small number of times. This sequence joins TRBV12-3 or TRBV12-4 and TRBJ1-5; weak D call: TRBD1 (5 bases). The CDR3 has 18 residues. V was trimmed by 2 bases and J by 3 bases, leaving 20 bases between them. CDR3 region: CASSLSSETRGLNQPQHF. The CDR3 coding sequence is TGTGCCAGCAGTTTATCGTCGGAGACGAGGGGCCTCAATCAGCCCCAGCATTTT.

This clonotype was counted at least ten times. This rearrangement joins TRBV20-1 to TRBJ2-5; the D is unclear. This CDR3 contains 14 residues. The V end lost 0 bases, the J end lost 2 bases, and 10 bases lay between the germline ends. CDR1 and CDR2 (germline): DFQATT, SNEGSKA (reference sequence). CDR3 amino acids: CSARDYRQQETQYF. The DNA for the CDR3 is TGCAGTGCTAGAGATTATCGGCAGCAAGAGACCCAGTACTTC.

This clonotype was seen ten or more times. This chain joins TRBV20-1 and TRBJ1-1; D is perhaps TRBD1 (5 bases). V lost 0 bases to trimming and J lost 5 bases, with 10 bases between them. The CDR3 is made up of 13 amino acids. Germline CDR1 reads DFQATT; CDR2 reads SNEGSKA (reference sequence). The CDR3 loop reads CSARDTGRTEAFF. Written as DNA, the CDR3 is TGCAGTGCTAGAGATACGGGGCGGACTGAAGCTTTCTTT.

The chain's CDR3 is CASSIQTGLVNEQFF. The CDR3 nucleotides read TGTGCCAGCAGCATACAGACAGGGTTGGTCAATGAGCAGTTCTTC. The chain has TRBV7-9 and TRBJ2-1; 7 bases align to TRBD1. The CDR3 sequence is 15 residues long. V lost 5 bases, J lost 6 bases, and 10 bases stayed unmatched. The germline V gene encodes CDR1 SEHNR and CDR2 FQNEAQ (reference sequence).

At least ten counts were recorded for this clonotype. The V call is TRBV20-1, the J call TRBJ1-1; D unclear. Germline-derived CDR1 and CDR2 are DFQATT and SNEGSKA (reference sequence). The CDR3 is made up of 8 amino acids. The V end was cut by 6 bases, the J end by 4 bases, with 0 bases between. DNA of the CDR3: TGCAGTGCCACTGAAGCTTTCTTT. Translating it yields CSATEAFF.

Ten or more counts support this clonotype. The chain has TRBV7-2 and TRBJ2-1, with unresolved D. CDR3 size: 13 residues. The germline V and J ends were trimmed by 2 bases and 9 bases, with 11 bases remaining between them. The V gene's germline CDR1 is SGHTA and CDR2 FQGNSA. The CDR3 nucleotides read TGTGCCAGCAGCTTATTGTCTTATGGTGAGCAGTTCTTC. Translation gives CASSLLSYGEQFF.

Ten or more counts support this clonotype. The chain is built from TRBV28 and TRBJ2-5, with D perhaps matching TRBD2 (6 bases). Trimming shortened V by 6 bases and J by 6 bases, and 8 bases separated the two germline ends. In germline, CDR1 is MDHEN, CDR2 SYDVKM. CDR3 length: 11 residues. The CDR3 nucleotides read TGTGCCAGCAGCCGGGGGAAGACCCAGTACTTC. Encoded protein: CASSRGKTQYF. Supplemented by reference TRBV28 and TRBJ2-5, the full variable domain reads DVKVTQSSRYLVKRTGEKVFLECVQDMDHENMFWYRQDPGLGLRLIYFSYDVKMKEKGDIPEGYSVSREKKERFSLILESASTNQTSMYLCASSRGKTQYFGPGTRLLVL.

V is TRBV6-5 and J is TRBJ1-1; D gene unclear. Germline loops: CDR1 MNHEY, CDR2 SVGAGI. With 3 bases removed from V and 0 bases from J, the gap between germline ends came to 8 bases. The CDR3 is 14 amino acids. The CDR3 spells CASSYINMNTEAFF. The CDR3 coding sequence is TGTGCCAGCAGTTATATAAATATGAACACTGAAGCTTTCTTT.

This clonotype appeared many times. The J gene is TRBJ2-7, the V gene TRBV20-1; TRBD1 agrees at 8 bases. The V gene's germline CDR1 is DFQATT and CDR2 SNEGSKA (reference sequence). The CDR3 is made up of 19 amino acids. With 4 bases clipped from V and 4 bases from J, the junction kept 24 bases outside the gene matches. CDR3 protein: CSAINPQRVGQGGLYEQYV. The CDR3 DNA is TGCAGTGCTATCAACCCCCAAAGAGTCGGACAGGGAGGTTTGTACGAGCAGTACGTC.

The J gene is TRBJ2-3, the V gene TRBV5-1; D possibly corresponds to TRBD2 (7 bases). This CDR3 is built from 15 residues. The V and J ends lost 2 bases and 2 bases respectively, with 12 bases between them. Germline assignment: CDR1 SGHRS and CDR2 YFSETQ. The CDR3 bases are TGCGCCAGCAGCTTTGCAGGGGACTACACAGATACGCAGTATTTT. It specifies CASSFAGDYTDTQYF.

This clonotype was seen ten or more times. As DNA, the CDR3 is TGCAGCGTTGCTGTTCAGGAGTACACTGAAGCTTTCTTT. Its protein product is CSVAVQEYTEAFF. The rearrangement uses TRBV29-1 and TRBJ1-1, with no clear D. This CDR3 has 13 residues. V was cut by 4 bases and J by 3 bases, with 12 bases left in between. Germline V gene lookup returns CDR1 SQVTM and CDR2 ANQGSEA.

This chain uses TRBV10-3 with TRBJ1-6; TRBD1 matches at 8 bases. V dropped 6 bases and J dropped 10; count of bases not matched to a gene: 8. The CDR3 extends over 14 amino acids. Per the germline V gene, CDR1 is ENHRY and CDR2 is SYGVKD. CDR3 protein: CAISTGGWNSPLHF. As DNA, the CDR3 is TGTGCCATCAGCACAGGGGGGTGGAACTCACCCCTCCACTTT.

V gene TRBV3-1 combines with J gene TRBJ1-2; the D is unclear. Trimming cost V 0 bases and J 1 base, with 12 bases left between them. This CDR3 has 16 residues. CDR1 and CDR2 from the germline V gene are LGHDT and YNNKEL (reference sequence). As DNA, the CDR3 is TGTGCCAGCAGCCAAGATCTATGGGCAGTTAACTATGGCTACACCTTC. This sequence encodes CASSQDLWAVNYGYTF.

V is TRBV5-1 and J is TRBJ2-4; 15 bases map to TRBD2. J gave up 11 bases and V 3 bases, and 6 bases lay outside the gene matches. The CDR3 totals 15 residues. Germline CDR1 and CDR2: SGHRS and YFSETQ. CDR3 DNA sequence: TGCGCCAGCAGCTCCTCCGGGACTAGCGGGGGGTTTCAGTACTTC. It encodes CASSSSGTSGGFQYF. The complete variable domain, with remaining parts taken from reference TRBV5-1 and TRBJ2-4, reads KAGVTQTPRYLIKTRGQQVTLSCSPISGHRSVSWYQQTPGQGLQFLFEYFSETQRNKGNFPGRFSGRQFSNSRSEMNVSTLELGDSALYLCASSSSGTSGGFQYFGAGTRLSVL.

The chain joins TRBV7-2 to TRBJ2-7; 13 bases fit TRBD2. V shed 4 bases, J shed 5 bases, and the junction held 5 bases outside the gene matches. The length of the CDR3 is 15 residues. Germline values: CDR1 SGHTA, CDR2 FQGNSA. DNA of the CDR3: TGTGCCAGCAGCTCTCAACTAGCGGGGGGGAACGAGCAGTACTTC. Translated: CASSSQLAGGNEQYF.

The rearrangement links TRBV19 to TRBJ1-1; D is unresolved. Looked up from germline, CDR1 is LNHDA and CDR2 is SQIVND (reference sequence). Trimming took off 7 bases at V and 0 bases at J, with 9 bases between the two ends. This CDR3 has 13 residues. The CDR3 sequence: CASTATVNTEAFF. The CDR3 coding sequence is TGTGCCAGTACCGCGACGGTGAACACTGAAGCTTTCTTT.

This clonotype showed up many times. The CDR3 nucleotides read TGCAGCGCCGAAGGGGGTGGTGGAAACACCATATATTTT. This gives the protein CSAEGGGGNTIYF. The chain recombines TRBV20-1 with TRBJ1-3; D might be TRBD1 (6 bases). The CDR3 sequence is 13 residues long. Germline V gene sequence: CDR1 DFQATT, CDR2 SNEGSKA (reference sequence).

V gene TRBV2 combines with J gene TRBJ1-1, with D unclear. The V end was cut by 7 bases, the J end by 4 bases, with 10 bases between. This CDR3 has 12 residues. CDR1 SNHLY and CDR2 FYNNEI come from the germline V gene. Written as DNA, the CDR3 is TGTGCCAGCATCGGGGTCGGCACTGAAGCTTTCTTT. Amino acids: CASIGVGTEAFF.